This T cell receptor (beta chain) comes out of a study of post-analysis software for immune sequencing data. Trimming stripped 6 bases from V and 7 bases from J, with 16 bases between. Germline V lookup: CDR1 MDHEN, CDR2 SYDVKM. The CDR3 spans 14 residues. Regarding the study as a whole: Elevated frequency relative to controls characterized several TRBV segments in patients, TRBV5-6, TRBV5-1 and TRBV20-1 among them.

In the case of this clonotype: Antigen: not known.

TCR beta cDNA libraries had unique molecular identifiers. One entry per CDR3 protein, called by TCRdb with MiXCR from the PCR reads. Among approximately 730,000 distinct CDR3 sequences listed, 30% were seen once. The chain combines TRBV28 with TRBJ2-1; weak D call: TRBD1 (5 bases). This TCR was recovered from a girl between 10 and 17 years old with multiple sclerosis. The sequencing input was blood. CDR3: CASRLRARRNEQFF. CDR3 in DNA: TGTGCCAGCAGGCTCAGGGCCCGGCGGAATGAGCAGTTCTTC.